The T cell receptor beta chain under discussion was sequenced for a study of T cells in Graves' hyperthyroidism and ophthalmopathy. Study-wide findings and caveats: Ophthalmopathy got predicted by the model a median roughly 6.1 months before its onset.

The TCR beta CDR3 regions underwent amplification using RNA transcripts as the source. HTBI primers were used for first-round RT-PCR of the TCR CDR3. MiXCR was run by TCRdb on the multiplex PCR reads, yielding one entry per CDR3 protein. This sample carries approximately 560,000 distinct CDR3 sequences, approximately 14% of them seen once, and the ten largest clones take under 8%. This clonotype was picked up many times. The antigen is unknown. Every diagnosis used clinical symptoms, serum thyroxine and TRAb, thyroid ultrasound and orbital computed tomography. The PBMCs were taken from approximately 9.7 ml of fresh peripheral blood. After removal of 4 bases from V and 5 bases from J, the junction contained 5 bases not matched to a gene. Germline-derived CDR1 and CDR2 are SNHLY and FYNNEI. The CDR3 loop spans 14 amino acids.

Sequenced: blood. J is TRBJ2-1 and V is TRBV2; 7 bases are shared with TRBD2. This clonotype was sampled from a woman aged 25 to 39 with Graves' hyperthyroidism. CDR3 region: CASSVAGADNEQFF. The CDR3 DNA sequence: TGTGCCAGCAGTGTTGCGGGAGCGGACAATGAGCAGTTCTTC. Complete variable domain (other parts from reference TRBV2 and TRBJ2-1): EPEVTQTPSHQVTQMGQEVILRCVPISNHLYFYWYRQILGQKVEFLVSFYNNEISEKSEIFDDQFSVERPDGSNFTLKIRSTKLEDSAMYFCASSVAGADNEQFFGPGTRLTVL.